This T cell receptor beta chain was recovered during a study of cytomegalovirus exposure and HLA in healthy donors. This clone was detected only once. V shed 5 bases, J shed 4 bases, and the junction held 12 bases outside the gene matches. There are 16 residues in the CDR3. CDR1 MNHEY and CDR2 SMNVEV come from the germline V gene (reference sequence). 60 Vbeta and 13 Jbeta primers were used in PCR. Sequencing was performed with immunoSEQ multiplex PCR; in TCRdb, only in-frame clones are kept and a portion is missing. The data show over 100,000 clones, less than 75% seen once. V and J are TRBV27 and TRBJ2-5; 8 bases are a match to TRBD2. The sample was PBMCs. The sequence came from a woman between 40 and 55 years old in good health and CMV-seropositive. The CDR3 spells CASSTGLGFEVETQYF. CDR3 DNA: TGTGCCAGCAGTACGGGACTAGGTTTTGAGGTAGAGACCCAGTACTTC.